The rows below give T cell receptor beta chains drawn from one sample of a study of T cell responses to AZD1222 COVID-19 vaccine. Profiling relied on immunoSEQ multiplex PCR, and the TCRdb table lists in-frame clones only, not all of them. In the table there are approximately 140,000 clones, around four fifths of which are singletons. The sample consisted of peripheral blood, taken on day 0 of MenACWY control vaccination. These receptors were taken from an adult in good health. The CDR3 runs from the conserved cysteine through the conserved F or W. Fields, in order: clone size, J gene, V gene, D gene, CDR3 DNA, CDR3 protein. D genes are given only for firm matches. Size is stated for part of the rows, as once, few or many counts, or as a class when the clone is expanded.

abundance: -
j_gene: TRBJ2-1
v_gene: TRBV5-8
d_gene: -
CDR3nt: TGTGCCAGCAGAGACCGGACTCGGGGCAATGAGCAGTTCTTC
CDR3aa: CASRDRTRGNEQFF

abundance: -
j_gene: TRBJ2-1
v_gene: TRBV11-3
d_gene: TRBD2
CDR3nt: TGTGCCAGCAGCTTAGGCGGGGGGAACTCGAATGAGCAGTTCTTC
CDR3aa: CASSLGGGNSNEQFF

abundance: -
j_gene: TRBJ1-1
v_gene: TRBV19
d_gene: -
CDR3nt: TGTGCCAGTAGTATAGCAAAGGGGGTTTTGAACACTGAAGCTTTCTTT
CDR3aa: CASSIAKGVLNTEAFF

abundance: -
j_gene: TRBJ1-1
v_gene: TRBV7-2
d_gene: -
CDR3nt: TGTGCCAGCAGCTTAATCCGGACCACTGAAGCTTTCTTT
CDR3aa: CASSLIRTTEAFF

abundance: -
j_gene: TRBJ1-1
v_gene: TRBV29-1
d_gene: -
CDR3nt: TGCAGCGGCCGTCGGGGGGCAATGAACACTGAAGCTTTCTTT
CDR3aa: CSGRRGAMNTEAFF

abundance: -
j_gene: TRBJ2-5
v_gene: TRBV7-9
d_gene: TRBD1
CDR3nt: TGTGCCAGCAGCGACAGCAACAGGGGGCGCTTCCGAGAGACCCAGTACTTC
CDR3aa: CASSDSNRGRFRETQYF

abundance: many
j_gene: TRBJ2-3
v_gene: TRBV7-9
d_gene: TRBD2
CDR3nt: TGTGCCAGCAGCACCGAGACTAGCGGCTACACAGATACGCAGTATTTT
CDR3aa: CASSTETSGYTDTQYF

abundance: -
j_gene: TRBJ2-7
v_gene: TRBV2
d_gene: -
CDR3nt: TGTGCCAGCAGTGAATTCGGGGAGCAGTACTTC
CDR3aa: CASSEFGEQYF

abundance: few
j_gene: TRBJ2-2
v_gene: TRBV19
d_gene: -
CDR3nt: TGTGCCAGTAGCACAACGAACACCGGGGAGCTGTTTTTT
CDR3aa: CASSTTNTGELFF

abundance: -
j_gene: TRBJ2-3
v_gene: TRBV7-3
d_gene: -
CDR3nt: TGTGCCAGCAGCTCTAGCATCACAGATACGCAGTATTTT
CDR3aa: CASSSSITDTQYF

abundance: -
j_gene: TRBJ2-1
v_gene: TRBV10-1
d_gene: -
CDR3nt: TGCGCCAGCAGTACCCGGGATCGAAAACAGTTCTTC
CDR3aa: CASSTRDRKQFF